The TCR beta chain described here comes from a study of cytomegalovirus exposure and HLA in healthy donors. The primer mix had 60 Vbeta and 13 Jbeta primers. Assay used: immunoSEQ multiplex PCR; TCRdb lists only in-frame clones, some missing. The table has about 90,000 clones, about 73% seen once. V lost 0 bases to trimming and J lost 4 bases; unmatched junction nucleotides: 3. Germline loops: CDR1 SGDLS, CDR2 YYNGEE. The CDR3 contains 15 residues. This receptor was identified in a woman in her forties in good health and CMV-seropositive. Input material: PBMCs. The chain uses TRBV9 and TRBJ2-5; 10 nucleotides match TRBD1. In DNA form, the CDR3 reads TGTGCCAGCAGCGTAGCTTGGACAGGGGGAGAGACCCAGTACTTC. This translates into CASSVAWTGGETQYF.